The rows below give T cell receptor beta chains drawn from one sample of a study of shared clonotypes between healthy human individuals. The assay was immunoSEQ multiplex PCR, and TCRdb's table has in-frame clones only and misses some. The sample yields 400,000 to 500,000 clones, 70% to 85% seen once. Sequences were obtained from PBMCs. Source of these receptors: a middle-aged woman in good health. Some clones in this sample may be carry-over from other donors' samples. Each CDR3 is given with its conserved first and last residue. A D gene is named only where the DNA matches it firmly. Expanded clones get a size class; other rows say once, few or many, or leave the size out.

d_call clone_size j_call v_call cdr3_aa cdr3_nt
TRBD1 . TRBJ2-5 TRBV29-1 CSVEGTGRETQYF TGCAGCGTTGAAGGGACAGGAAGGGAGACCCAGTACTTC
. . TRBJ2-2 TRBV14 CASSQDVPWGGELFF TGTGCCAGCAGCCAAGATGTACCATGGGGGGGGGAGCTGTTTTTT
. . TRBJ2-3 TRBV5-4 CASSLGGTSTDTQYF TGTGCCAGCAGCTTGGGGGGGACTAGCACAGATACGCAGTATTTT
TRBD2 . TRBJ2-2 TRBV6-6 CASSYSREDGELFF TGTGCCAGCAGTTACTCGCGGGAGGACGGGGAGCTGTTTTTT
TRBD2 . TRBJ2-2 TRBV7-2 CASSRGLGAGELFF TGTGCCAGCAGCCGCGGACTAGGAGCCGGGGAGCTGTTTTTT
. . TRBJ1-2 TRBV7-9 CASRSTGTPRDSAYGYTF TGTGCCAGCAGATCGACCGGGACACCACGAGATTCGGCTTATGGCTACACCTTC
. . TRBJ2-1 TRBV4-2 CASSLSDSAGPPNNEQFF TGTGCCAGCAGCTTAAGCGATTCCGCAGGGCCCCCAAACAATGAGCAGTTCTTC
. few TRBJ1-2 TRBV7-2 CASSLEADNYGYTF TGTGCCAGCAGCTTAGAGGCAGATAACTATGGCTACACCTTC
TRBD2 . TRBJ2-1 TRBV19 CASKKDSSGGSTEQFF TGTGCCAGTAAAAAGGACTCTAGCGGGGGTTCCACTGAGCAGTTCTTC
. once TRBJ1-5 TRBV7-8 CASSLMRNSNQPQHF TGTGCCAGCAGCTTAATGAGGAATAGCAATCAGCCCCAGCATTTT
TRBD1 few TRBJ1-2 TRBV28 CASSPGGLGYGYTF TGTGCCAGCAGTCCAGGGGGTTTGGGCTATGGCTACACCTTC
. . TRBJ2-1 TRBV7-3 CASTPGGQSDEQFF TGTGCCAGCACCCCGGGTGGACAGTCGGATGAGCAGTTCTTC
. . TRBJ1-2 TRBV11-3 CASSQAPRGRPSGGYTF TGTGCCAGCAGCCAAGCCCCTCGGGGCAGGCCAAGCGGTGGCTACACCTTC
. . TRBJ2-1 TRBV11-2 CASRPIGSSYNEQFF TGTGCCAGCAGACCCATTGGGAGCTCCTACAATGAGCAGTTCTTC
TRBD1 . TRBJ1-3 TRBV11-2 CASSLGGGQISGNTIYF TGTGCCAGCAGCTTAGGGGGGGGACAGATCTCTGGAAACACCATATATTTT
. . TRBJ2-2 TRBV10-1 CASSGDWTNTGELFF TGCGCCAGCAGTGGGGACTGGACGAACACCGGGGAGCTGTTTTTT
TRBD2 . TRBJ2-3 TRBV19 CASRTGLAERADTQYF TGTGCCAGCCGAACCGGACTAGCGGAGAGGGCAGATACGCAGTATTTT
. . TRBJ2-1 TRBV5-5 CASSLGLGTYNEQFF TGTGCCAGCAGCTTGGGACTAGGAACCTACAATGAGCAGTTCTTC
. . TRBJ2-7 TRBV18 CASSPQQASYEQYF TGTGCCAGCTCACCACAACAGGCATCCTACGAGCAGTACTTC
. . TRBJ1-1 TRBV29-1 CSVEESMNTEAFF TGCAGCGTTGAAGAGAGCATGAACACTGAAGCTTTCTTT
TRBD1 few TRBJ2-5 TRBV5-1 CASSPQGGYGETQYF TGCGCCAGCAGCCCACAAGGGGGCTACGGGGAGACCCAGTACTTC
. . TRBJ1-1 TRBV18 CASSPTFVVNTEAFF TGTGCCAGCTCGCCGACCTTTGTCGTGAACACTGAAGCTTTCTTT
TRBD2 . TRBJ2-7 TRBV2 CASTLAGSSSYLYEQYF TGTGCCAGCACCCTAGCGGGGAGCAGCTCCTACCTCTACGAGCAGTACTTC
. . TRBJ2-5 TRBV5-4 CASSADSVQETQYF TGTGCCAGCAGCGCAGACAGCGTTCAAGAGACCCAGTACTTC
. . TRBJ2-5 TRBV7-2 CASSQQVGGQETQYF TGTGCCAGCAGCCAGCAGGTGGGCGGACAAGAGACCCAGTACTTC
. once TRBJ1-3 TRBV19 CASSIFPGKGNTIYF TGTGCCAGTAGTATCTTCCCCGGGAAGGGAAACACCATATATTTT
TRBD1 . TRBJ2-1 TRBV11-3 CASSPGQGSYNEQFF TGTGCCAGCAGTCCGGGACAGGGATCCTACAATGAGCAGTTCTTC
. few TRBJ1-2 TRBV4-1 CASSQPGRGHYGYTF TGCGCCAGCAGCCAACCCGGAAGGGGTCACTATGGCTACACCTTC
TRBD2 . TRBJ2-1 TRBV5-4 CASSLVTSGRVPSYNEQFF TGTGCCAGCAGCCTCGTGACTAGCGGGAGGGTCCCTTCCTACAATGAGCAGTTCTTC
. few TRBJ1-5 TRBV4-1 CASSPGQYSNQPQHF TGCGCCAGCAGCCCCGGACAGTATAGCAATCAGCCCCAGCATTTT
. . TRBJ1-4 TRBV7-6 CASSRRDSGLTNEKLFF TGTGCCAGCAGCCGCCGCGACTCGGGACTGACTAATGAAAAACTGTTTTTT
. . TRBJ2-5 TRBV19 CASSMGLQETQYF TGTGCCAGTAGTATGGGGCTCCAAGAGACCCAGTACTTC
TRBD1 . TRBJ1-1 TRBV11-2 CASSSAGTGYTEAFF TGTGCCAGCAGCTCCGCCGGGACAGGGTACACTGAAGCTTTCTTT
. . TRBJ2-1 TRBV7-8 CASSIIQGISYNEQFF TGTGCCAGCAGCATAATACAGGGAATCTCCTACAATGAGCAGTTCTTC
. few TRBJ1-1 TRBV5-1 CASSLGQESWNTEAFF TGCGCCAGCAGCTTGGGTCAGGAAAGTTGGAACACTGAAGCTTTCTTT
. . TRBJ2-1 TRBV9 CASSVSEASYNEQFF TGTGCCAGCAGCGTTTCGGAGGCCAGCTACAATGAGCAGTTCTTC
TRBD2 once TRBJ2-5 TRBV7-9 CASSPGLAWETQYF TGTGCCAGCAGCCCCGGACTAGCGTGGGAGACCCAGTACTTC
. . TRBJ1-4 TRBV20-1 CSAALGGELFF TGCAGTGCTGCGCTTGGGGGGGAACTGTTTTTT
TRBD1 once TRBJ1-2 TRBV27 CASRPSGQGSYGYTF TGTGCCAGCAGGCCAAGCGGACAGGGAAGCTATGGCTACACCTTC
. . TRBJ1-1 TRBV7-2 CASSFAGGSTEAFF TGTGCCAGCAGCTTCGCCGGGGGATCCACTGAAGCTTTCTTT
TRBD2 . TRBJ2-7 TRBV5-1 CASSPVGLAGGYSKSYEQYF TGCGCCAGCAGCCCCGTAGGCCTAGCGGGAGGCTACTCGAAATCCTACGAGCAGTACTTC
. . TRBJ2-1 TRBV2 CASSRRNEQFF TGTGCCAGCAGTCGACGGAATGAGCAGTTCTTC
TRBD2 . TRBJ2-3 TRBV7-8 CASSWGLAGDTQYF TGTGCCAGCAGCTGGGGACTAGCGGGAGATACGCAGTATTTT
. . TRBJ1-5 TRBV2 CASSKGRYSNQPQHF TGTGCCAGCAGTAAAGGCCGGTATAGCAATCAGCCCCAGCATTTT
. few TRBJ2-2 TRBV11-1 CASSFSQTTGELFF TGTGCCAGCAGCTTTTCACAGACAACCGGGGAGCTGTTTTTT